This T cell receptor (beta chain) was observed in a study of Ad26.COV2.S vaccination and SARS-CoV-2 variants (dated by TCRdb to the early 2020s). Background on the whole study: The specificity and breadth of SARS-CoV-2-reactive T cell receptors after Ad26.COV2.S vaccination were assessed by TCRbeta repertoire sequencing. A total of roughly 32 samples were included in the TCR-sequenced set, comprising around 20 Ad26.COV2.S vaccine recipients, 5 placebo recipients and 8 SARS-CoV-2 convalescent individuals. Beyond this particular receptor, the publication reports: According to the authors, total T cell responses may have been underestimated by the TCR breadth and depth analyses. Spike-specific TCR breadth was higher in Ad26.COV2.S recipients than in placebo recipients (P = 0.0014). After vaccination, spike-specific CD8+ and CD4+ T cell responses were reported to show substantial breadth. Vaccine and placebo recipients had comparable non-spike TCR breadth, which fits with the vaccine containing only spike.

TCRbeta CDR3 regions were sequenced with the immunoSEQ Assay. After extraction, genomic DNA underwent amplification by bias-controlled multiplex PCR, followed by high-throughput sequencing. The source study handled its data this way. To quantify the absolute abundance of every unique TCRbeta CDR3 region, sequences were collapsed and filtered. T cell fraction was estimated by normalizing TCRbeta template counts to usable DNA, with usable DNA measured through amplification of reference genes found in all nucleated cells. Repertoire TCRs were annotated as SARS-CoV-2-specific when V gene, CDR3 amino acid sequence and J gene were exactly matched to a known reactive TCR set. MIRA supplied the reference SARS-CoV-2 TCR set, which was filtered for enrichment in COVID-19-positive ImmuneCODE repertoires so that public or cross-reactive TCRs were removed. Based on the MIRA antigens, annotated TCRs were further analysed at the level of specific ORF or position within ORF. Depth was the summed frequency of annotated unique rearrangements, while breadth was defined as annotated unique rearrangements over total unique productive rearrangements. Two-sided Wilcoxon rank-sum tests were applied when comparing TCR breadth between groups. What TCRdb holds here is the immuneACCESS table cut down to in-frame rearrangements. Part of the clones is not present; checked against another copy, under half of the missing clones reflect an unresolved V gene, and the others are unexplained. V and J calls and clone size are those listed in that table; D and trimming were worked out from the DNA. In all, the sample holds over 85,000 clones, and around 80% of those were seen once. 15% to 20% of the sample is held by the ten biggest clonotypes.

As to this clone: What this receptor recognizes is not known. Base-call qualities are not available, and no considerably larger clone is one nucleotide away.

The CDR3 starts with the cysteine, ends with the phenylalanine, and has 14 residues. Only the CDR3 region is kept as DNA, spanning 42 bases read in frame from base 1. The germline V gene provides CDR1 SNHLY and CDR2 FYNNEI. The trim is 6 bases for V and 8 bases for J, with a gap of 16 bases between the germline ends. This specimen's time point label, per the study, means: individuals recovered from natural SARS-CoV-2 infection. The clonotype originates from a human donor who had recovered from COVID-19. This material consisted of peripheral blood, taken after recovery from COVID-19. This sequence uses TRBV2 and TRBJ1-4, with no reliable assignment of the D segment. The bases read TGTGCCAGCAGGAAGGACCTCTCGACGGAAAAACTGTTTTTT. Its protein reads: CASRKDLSTEKLFF.